This entry lists 8 T cell receptor beta chains sequenced from one sample in a study of post-analysis software for immune sequencing data. Study findings and constraints: Included in a set of roughly five TRBV segments more frequent in patients than controls were TRBV5-6, TRBV5-1 and TRBV20-1.

Prepared TCR beta cDNA libraries contained unique molecular identifiers. One entry per CDR3 protein results from TCRdb running MiXCR on the PCR reads. This sample has about 810,000 distinct CDR3 sequences, with roughly 50% found just once. Their antigen targets remain unknown. Sequencing input: blood. The receptors derive from a girl aged 10-17 years with multiple sclerosis.

The CDR3 reads CSALLGTDTQYF. Written as DNA, the CDR3 is TGCAGTGCCCTACTCGGCACAGATACGCAGTATTTT. V and J are TRBV20-1 and TRBJ2-3; D gene uncertain. Germline-derived CDR1 and CDR2 are DFQATT and SNEGSKA (reference sequence). Trimming took off 6 bases at V and 1 base at J, with 8 bases between the two ends. The CDR3 has 12 residues.

To note about this clonotype: The junction departs from the called germline gene at one end, perhaps through a read error. This chain joins TRBV27 and TRBJ1-5; 12 bases agree with TRBD1. The CDR3 totals 15 residues. CDR1 MNHEY and CDR2 SMNVEV come from the germline V gene (reference sequence). The CDR3 sequence is CANSPGDRGRQPQHF. CDR3 nucleotide sequence: TGTGCCAACAGTCCCGGGGACAGGGGGCGACAGCCCCAGCATTTT.

The chain couples TRBV2 to TRBJ2-3; the D is unclear. The CDR3 is 13 residues long. Trimming removed 5 bases at V and 6 bases at J, with 12 bases between. Looked up from germline, CDR1 is SNHLY and CDR2 is FYNNEI. The CDR3 sequence is CASSIRTDDTQYF. The CDR3 bases are TGTGCCAGCAGTATCCGGACGGACGATACGCAGTATTTT.

The chain uses TRBV9 and TRBJ2-7, with 10 bases that match TRBD1. The CDR3 totals 14 residues. Germline V gene data show CDR1 as SGDLS and CDR2 as YYNGEE. V trimming: 3 bases; J trimming: 3 bases; junction bases outside the gene matches: 3. CDR3 nucleotides: TGTGCCAGCAGCGAGACAGGGGGCAGCTACGAGCAGTACTTC. It encodes CASSETGGSYEQYF.

The J gene is TRBJ2-1, the V gene TRBV20-1, with 7 bases fitting TRBD2. Germline assignment: CDR1 DFQATT and CDR2 SNEGSKA (reference sequence). V lost 2 bases and J lost 9; bases outside the gene matches: 16. The CDR3 spans 16 residues. As DNA, the CDR3 is TGCAGTGCTAGAAAGGCTAGCGGCAGCCTTGGCAGTGAGCAGTTCTTC. Translating it yields CSARKASGSLGSEQFF.

The chain has TRBV29-1 and TRBJ2-4; 10 bases fit TRBD2. The closer fit of TRBJ2-7 to the DNA end suggests the J call may be wrong. The CDR3 spans 15 residues. CDR1 and CDR2 from the germline V gene are SQVTM and ANQGSEA. The CDR3 DNA sequence: TGCAGCGTTCTTTCCTCGGAGCGGGGGGGTTACGAGCAGTACTTC. Translation: CSVLSSERGGYEQYF.

The chain couples TRBV3-1 to TRBJ1-2, with D possibly matching TRBD1 (5 bases). The V end lost 2 bases, the J end lost 8 bases, and 30 bases lay between the germline ends. This CDR3 has 19 amino acids. Germline values: CDR1 LGHDT, CDR2 YNNKEL (reference sequence). CDR3 nucleotides: TGTGCCAGCAGCCAAAAATATTCCCCATCTCGCCTCAATCAGGGCGGCTACACCTTC. Protein: CASSQKYSPSRLNQGGYTF.

V usage is TRBV5-5 and J usage is TRBJ2-1, with 13 bases that match TRBD2. Germline trimming cut 5 bases from V and 2 bases from J; bases unmatched to any gene: 13. In germline, CDR1 is SGHKS, CDR2 YYEKEE (reference sequence). The CDR3 contains 19 residues. CDR3 DNA: TGTGCCAGCAGGTTTGAGGGACTAGCGGGGAGTCAAACCTACAATGAGCAGTTCTTC. This codes for CASRFEGLAGSQTYNEQFF. Filled out from reference TRBV5-5 and TRBJ2-1, the complete variable domain reads DAGVTQSPTHLIKTRGQQVTLRCSPISGHKSVSWYQQVLGQGPQFIFQYYEKEERGRGNFPDRFSARQFPNYSSELNVNALLLGDSALYLCASRFEGLAGSQTYNEQFFGPGTRLTVL.